The next 8 T cell receptor beta chains were all read from a single sample in a study of shared clonotypes between healthy human individuals. Terminally differentiated effector memory CD45RA+ cells were excluded from the naive CD8 cells, which were CD45RO-negative and positively selected for CCR7. Assay: immunoSEQ multiplex PCR; the TCRdb copy retains only in-frame clones and omits some. The sample has more than 600,000 clones, just over 90% seen once. The sequenced material came from naive CD8+ T cells sorted from blood. The source is a man aged 25-40 years in good health.

The J gene is TRBJ2-7, the V gene TRBV30; no firm D call. Per the germline V gene, CDR1 is GTSNPN and CDR2 is SVGIG (reference sequence). CDR3 length equals 12 residues. The V end lost 5 bases, the J end lost 6 bases, and 14 bases lay between the germline ends. CDR3 sequence: CAWAEADFEQYF. CDR3 nucleotides: TGTGCCTGGGCAGAGGCAGACTTCGAGCAGTACTTC.

V gene TRBV14 combines with J gene TRBJ2-1; 12 bases are shared with TRBD2. This CDR3 contains 16 residues. From germline, CDR1 is SGHDN and CDR2 FVKESK. V dropped 1 base and J dropped 10; count of bases not matched to a gene: 8. In nucleotides, the CDR3 is TGTGCCAGCAGCCAAGTTGGACTAGCGGGAAGCCCAGAGCAGTTCTTC. Its translation: CASSQVGLAGSPEQFF.

The genes are TRBV7-9 and TRBJ2-7; 10 bases align to TRBD2. The V gene end was trimmed by 5 bases and the J gene end by 0 bases; junction bases not matched to a gene: 1. The germline V gene has CDR1 SEHNR and CDR2 FQNEAQ (reference sequence). The CDR3 sequence is 14 residues long. The CDR3 coding sequence is TGTGCCAGCAGCGCTAGCGGGAGCTCCTACGAGCAGTACTTC. Its protein product is CASSASGSSYEQYF.

The sample holds a few counts of this clone. V and J are TRBV28 and TRBJ2-5, with unresolved D. Germline loops: CDR1 MDHEN, CDR2 SYDVKM. Trimming left V 4 bases short and J 3 bases short, with 18 bases between. CDR3 length: 16 amino acids. The chain's CDR3 is CASSSSDAQKEETQYF. For the CDR3, the DNA is TGTGCCAGCAGTTCCTCTGACGCGCAGAAGGAAGAGACCCAGTACTTC.

The rearrangement joins TRBV9 to TRBJ2-3, with 9 bases that match TRBD2. Germline V CDR1 and CDR2: SGDLS, YYNGEE. This CDR3 region has 15 residues. The V and J ends lost 4 bases and 4 bases, in that order; junction bases with no gene match: 7. CDR3 bases: TGTGCCAGCAGCTTTAGCGGGAGCGTCGCAGATACGCAGTATTTT. It codes for CASSFSGSVADTQYF. Variable domain in full (rest from reference TRBV9 and TRBJ2-3): DSGVTQTPKHLITATGQRVTLRCSPRSGDLSVYWYQQSLDQGLQFLIQYYNGEERAKGNILERFSAQQFPDLHSELNLSSLELGDSALYFCASSFSGSVADTQYFGPGTRLTVL.

The V and J genes are TRBV5-4 and TRBJ2-1, with 12 positions matching TRBD2. The CDR3 has 15 residues. Germline V gene lookup returns CDR1 SGHNT and CDR2 YYREEE (reference sequence). J was trimmed by 9 bases and V by 4 bases; bases with no gene match: 8. CDR3 DNA sequence: TGTGCCAGCAGCATTGGACTAGCGGGACCCACTGAGCAGTTCTTC. This encodes CASSIGLAGPTEQFF.

The V call is TRBV2, the J call TRBJ2-1; D unresolved. Germline V gene lookup returns CDR1 SNHLY and CDR2 FYNNEI. The V and J ends lost 3 bases and 9 bases respectively, with 9 bases between them. The CDR3 length is 12 residues. For the CDR3, the DNA is TGTGCCAGCAGTGACACGAGATTTGAGCAGTTCTTC. Translating gives CASSDTRFEQFF.

V usage is TRBV6-1 and J usage is TRBJ2-7, with D tentatively TRBD1 (5 bases). Per germline, CDR1 MNHNS and CDR2 SASEGT. Trimming removed 6 bases at V and 2 bases at J, with 17 bases between. The CDR3 is 15 amino acids. The CDR3 DNA sequence: TGTGCCAGCAGCCCCCTAGACAGTGCTCCCTACGAGCAGTACTTC. This sequence encodes CASSPLDSAPYEQYF.